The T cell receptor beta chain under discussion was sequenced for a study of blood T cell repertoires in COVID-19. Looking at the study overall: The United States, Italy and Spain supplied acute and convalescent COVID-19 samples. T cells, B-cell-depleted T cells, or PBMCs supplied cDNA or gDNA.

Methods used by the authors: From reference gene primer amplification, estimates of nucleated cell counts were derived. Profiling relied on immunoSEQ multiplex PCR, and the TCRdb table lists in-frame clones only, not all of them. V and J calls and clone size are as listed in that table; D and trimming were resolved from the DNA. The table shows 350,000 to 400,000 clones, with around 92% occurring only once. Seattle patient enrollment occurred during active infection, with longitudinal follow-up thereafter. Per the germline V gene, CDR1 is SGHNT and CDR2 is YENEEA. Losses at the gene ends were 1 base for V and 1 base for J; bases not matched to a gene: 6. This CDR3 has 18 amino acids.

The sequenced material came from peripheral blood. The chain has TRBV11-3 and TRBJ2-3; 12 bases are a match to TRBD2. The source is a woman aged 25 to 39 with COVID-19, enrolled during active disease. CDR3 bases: TGTGCCAGCAGCTTAGCGGTCCTAGCGGGAGGGGGCACAGATACGCAGTATTTT. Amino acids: CASSLAVLAGGGTDTQYF.